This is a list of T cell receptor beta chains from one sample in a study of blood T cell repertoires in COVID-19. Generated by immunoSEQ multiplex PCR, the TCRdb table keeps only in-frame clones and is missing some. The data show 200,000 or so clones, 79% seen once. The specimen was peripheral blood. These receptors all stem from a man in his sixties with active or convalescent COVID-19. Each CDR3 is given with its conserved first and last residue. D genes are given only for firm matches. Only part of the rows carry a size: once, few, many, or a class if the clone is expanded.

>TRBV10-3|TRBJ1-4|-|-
CAISESRGSRTEKLFF
TGTGCCATCAGTGAGTCGCGGGGTAGCCGAACGGAAAAACTGTTTTTT
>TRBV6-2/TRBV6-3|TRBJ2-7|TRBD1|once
CASGLGDRPSEQYF
TGTGCCAGCGGCCTGGGGGACAGACCCTCCGAGCAGTACTTC
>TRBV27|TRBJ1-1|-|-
CASSQWGGNTEAFF
TGTGCCAGCAGTCAGTGGGGCGGGAACACTGAAGCTTTCTTT
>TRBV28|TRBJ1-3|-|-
CASSPGVNYGNTIYF
TGTGCCAGCAGCCCGGGGGTGAACTACGGAAACACCATATATTTT
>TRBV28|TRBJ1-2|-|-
CASNPGQNYGYTF
TGTGCCAGCAACCCGGGACAAAACTATGGCTACACCTTC
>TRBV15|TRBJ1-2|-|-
CATSRDRAYGYTF
TGTGCCACCAGCAGAGACAGGGCTTATGGCTACACCTTC
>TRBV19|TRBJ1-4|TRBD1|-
CASSNRGQNEKLFF
TGTGCCAGTAGCAACAGGGGACAGAATGAAAAACTGTTTTTT
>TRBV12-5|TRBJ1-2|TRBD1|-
CASGFEQGVSGYTF
TGTGCTAGTGGTTTCGAACAGGGGGTTAGTGGCTACACCTTC
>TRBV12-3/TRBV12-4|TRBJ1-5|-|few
CASSLSGDQPQHF
TGTGCCAGCAGTCTTTCAGGGGACCAGCCCCAGCATTTT
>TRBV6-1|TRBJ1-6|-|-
CASRERAGLGPSPLHF
TGTGCCAGCCGTGAACGCGCGGGCCTCGGGCCGTCACCCCTCCACTTT
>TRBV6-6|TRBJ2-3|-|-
CATKIAATDTQYF
TGTGCCACCAAGATAGCGGCCACAGATACGCAGTATTTT
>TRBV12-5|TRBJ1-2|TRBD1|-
CASALGGQSYGYTF
TGTGCTAGTGCCTTAGGGGGACAGAGCTATGGCTACACCTTC
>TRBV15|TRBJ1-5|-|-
CATSRDAGLNQPQHF
TGTGCCACCAGCAGAGATGCGGGTCTTAATCAGCCCCAGCATTTT
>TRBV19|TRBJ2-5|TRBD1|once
CASSTDDRGQETQYF
TGTGCCAGTAGTACCGACGACAGGGGCCAAGAGACCCAGTACTTC
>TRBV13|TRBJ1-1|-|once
CASSLGSRTEAFF
TGTGCCAGCAGCTTAGGGTCCAGAACTGAAGCTTTCTTT